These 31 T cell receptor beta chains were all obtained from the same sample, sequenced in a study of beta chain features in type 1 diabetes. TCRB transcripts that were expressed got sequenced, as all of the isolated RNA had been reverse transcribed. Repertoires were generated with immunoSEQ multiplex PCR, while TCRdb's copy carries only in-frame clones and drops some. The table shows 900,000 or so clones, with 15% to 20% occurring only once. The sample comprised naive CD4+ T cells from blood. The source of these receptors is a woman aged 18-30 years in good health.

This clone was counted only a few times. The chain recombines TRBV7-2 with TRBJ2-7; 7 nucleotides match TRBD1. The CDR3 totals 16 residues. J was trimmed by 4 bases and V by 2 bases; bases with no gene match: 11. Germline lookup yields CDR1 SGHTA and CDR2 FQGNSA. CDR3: CASSLRGGSSGYEQYF. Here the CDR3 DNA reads TGTGCCAGCAGCTTACGAGGGGGCTCGTCGGGATACGAGCAGTACTTC.

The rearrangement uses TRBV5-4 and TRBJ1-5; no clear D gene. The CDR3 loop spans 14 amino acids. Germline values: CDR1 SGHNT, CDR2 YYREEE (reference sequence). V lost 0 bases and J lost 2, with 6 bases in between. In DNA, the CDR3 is TGTGCCAGCAGCTTGGCAGGAGGCAATCAGCCCCAGCATTTT. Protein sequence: CASSLAGGNQPQHF.

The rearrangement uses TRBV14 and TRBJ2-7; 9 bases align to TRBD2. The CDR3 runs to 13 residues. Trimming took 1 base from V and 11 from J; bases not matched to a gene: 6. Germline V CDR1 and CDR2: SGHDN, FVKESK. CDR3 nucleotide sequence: TGTGCCAGCAGCCAAGTCGTGACTAGCGGAAAGTACTTC. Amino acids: CASSQVVTSGKYF.

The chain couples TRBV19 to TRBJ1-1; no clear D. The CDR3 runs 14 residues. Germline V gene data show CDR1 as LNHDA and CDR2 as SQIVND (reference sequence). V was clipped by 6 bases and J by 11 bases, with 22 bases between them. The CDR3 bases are TGTGCCAGTAGCCCCCAGCCTTCGGGGATGAGGGCTTTCTTT. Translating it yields CASSPQPSGMRAFF.

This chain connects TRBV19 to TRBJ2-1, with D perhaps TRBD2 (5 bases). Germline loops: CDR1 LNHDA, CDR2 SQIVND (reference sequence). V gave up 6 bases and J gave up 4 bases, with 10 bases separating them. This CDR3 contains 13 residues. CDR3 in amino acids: CASSGGAYNEQFF. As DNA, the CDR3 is TGTGCCAGTAGCGGAGGAGCTTACAATGAGCAGTTCTTC.

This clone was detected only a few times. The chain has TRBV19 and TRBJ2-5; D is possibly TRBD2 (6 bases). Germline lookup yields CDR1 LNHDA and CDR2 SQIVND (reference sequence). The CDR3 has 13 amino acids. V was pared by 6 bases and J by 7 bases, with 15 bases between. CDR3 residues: CASSQTPGVTQYF. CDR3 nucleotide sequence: TGTGCCAGTAGCCAGACTCCGGGGGTGACCCAGTACTTC.

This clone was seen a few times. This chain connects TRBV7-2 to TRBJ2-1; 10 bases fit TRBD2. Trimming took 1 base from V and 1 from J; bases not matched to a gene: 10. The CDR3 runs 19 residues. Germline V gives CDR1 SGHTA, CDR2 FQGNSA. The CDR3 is CASSLGVRLAGVSYNEQFF. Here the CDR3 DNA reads TGTGCCAGCAGCTTAGGTGTTAGGCTAGCGGGAGTTTCCTACAATGAGCAGTTCTTC.

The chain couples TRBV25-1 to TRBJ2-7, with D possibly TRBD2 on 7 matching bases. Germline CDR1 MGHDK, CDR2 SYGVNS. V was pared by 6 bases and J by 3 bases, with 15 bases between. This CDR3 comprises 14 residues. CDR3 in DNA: TGTGCCAGCAGGGGGGACACGGGAGGCTACGAGCAGTACTTC. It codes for CASRGDTGGYEQYF.

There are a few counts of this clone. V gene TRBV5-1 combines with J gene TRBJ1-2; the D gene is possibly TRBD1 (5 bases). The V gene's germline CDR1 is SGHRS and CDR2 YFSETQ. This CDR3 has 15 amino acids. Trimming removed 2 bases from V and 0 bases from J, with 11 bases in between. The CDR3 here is CASSFGGSANYGYTF. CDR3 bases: TGCGCCAGCAGCTTTGGGGGATCGGCTAACTATGGCTACACCTTC.

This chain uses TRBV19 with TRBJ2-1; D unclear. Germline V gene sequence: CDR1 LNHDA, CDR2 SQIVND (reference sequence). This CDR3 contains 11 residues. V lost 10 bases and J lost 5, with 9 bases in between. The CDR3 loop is CATYFNNEQFF. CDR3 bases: TGTGCCACCTACTTCAACAATGAGCAGTTCTTC.

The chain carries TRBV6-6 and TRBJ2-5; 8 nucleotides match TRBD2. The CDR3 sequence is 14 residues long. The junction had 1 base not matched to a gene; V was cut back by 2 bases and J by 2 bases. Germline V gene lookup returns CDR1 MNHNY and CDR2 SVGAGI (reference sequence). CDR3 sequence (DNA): TGTGCCAGCAGTTACGCGGGGGGTCAAGAGACCCAGTACTTC. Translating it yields CASSYAGGQETQYF.

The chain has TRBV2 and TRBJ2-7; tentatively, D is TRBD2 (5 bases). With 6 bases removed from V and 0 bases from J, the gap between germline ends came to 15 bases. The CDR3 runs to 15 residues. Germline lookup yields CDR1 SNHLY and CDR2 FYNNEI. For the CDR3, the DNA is TGTGCCAGCAGCGCCGCGGGCGTCGACTCCTACGAGCAGTACTTC. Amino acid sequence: CASSAAGVDSYEQYF.

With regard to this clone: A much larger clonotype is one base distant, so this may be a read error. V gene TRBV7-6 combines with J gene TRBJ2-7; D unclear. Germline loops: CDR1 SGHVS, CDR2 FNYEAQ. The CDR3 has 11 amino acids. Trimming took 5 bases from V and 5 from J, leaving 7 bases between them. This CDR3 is CASSPANEQYF. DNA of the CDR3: TGTGCCAGCAGCCCGGCCAACGAGCAGTACTTC.

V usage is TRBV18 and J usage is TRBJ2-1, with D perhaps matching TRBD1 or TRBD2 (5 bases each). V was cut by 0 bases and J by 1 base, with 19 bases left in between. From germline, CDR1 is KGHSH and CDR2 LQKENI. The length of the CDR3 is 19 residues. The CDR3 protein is CASSPPVGRTGGSYNEQFF. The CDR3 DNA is TGTGCCAGCTCACCACCTGTCGGACGAACAGGAGGATCCTACAATGAGCAGTTCTTC.

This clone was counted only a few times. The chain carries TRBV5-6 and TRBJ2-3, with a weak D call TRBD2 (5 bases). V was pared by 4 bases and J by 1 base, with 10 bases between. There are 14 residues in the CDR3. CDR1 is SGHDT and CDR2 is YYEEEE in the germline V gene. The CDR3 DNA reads TGTGCCAGCAGCCTTGAGAGGGGCACAGATACGCAGTATTTT. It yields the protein CASSLERGTDTQYF.

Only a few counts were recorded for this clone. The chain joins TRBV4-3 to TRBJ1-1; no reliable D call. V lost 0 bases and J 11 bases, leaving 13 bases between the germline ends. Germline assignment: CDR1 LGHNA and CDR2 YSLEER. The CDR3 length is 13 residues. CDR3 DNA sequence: TGCGCCAGCAGCCAAGATCTGGGCGATTTCGCTTTCTTT. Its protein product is CASSQDLGDFAFF.

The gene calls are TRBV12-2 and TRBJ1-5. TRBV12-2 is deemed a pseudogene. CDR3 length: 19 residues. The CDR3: CASRLALRRVKVGNQPQHF. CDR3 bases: TGTGCAAGTCGCTTAGCGCTGAGGAGGGTGAAGGTGGGCAATCAGCCCCAGCATTTT.

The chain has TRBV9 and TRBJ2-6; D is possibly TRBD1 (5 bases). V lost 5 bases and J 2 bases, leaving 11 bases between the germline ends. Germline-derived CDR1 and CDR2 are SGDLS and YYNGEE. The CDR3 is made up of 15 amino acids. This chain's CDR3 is CASREGVTGANVLTF. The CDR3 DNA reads TGTGCCAGCAGAGAAGGGGTCACTGGGGCCAACGTCCTGACTTTC.

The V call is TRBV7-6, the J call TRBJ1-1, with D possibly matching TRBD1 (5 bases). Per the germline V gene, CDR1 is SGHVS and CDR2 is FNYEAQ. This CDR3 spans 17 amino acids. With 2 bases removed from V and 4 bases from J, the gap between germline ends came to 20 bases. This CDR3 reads CASSLTGVGSTSTEAFF. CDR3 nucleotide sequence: TGTGCCAGCAGCTTAACGGGGGTGGGGTCGACGAGCACTGAAGCTTTCTTT.

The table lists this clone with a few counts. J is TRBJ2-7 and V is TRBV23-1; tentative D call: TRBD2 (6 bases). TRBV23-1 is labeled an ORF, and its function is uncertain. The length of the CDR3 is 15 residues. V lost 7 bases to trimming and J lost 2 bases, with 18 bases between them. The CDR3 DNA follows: TGCGCCAGCACCCCTGGACTACATCTTACCTACGAGCAGTACTTC. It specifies CASTPGLHLTYEQYF.

CDR3 DNA sequence: TGTGCCAGCACTAGGACAGGGGTTGGTGCTTTCTTT. It translates to CASTRTGVGAFF. The gene calls are TRBV28 and TRBJ1-1, with TRBD1 matching 9 bases. The CDR3 has 12 amino acids. CDR1 is MDHEN, CDR2 SYDVKM, per germline. The trim removed 7 bases at V and 11 bases at J, leaving 8 bases unmatched.

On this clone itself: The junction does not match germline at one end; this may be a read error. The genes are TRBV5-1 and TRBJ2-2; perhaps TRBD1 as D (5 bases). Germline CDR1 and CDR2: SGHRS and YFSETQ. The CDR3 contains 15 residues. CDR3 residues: CASGLGHVNTGELFF. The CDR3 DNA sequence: TGCGCCAGCGGCTTGGGGCACGTGAACACCGGGGAGCTGTTTTTT.

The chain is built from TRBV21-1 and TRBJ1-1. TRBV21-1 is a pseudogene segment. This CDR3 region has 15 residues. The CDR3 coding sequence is TGTGCCAGCAGGGATAGCACCCCAGGGAGCACTGAAGCTTTCTTT. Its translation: CASRDSTPGSTEAFF.

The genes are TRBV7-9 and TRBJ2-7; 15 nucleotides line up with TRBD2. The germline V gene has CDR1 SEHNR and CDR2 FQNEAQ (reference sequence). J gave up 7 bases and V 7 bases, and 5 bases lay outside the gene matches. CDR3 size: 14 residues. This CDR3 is CASNTGTSGREQYF. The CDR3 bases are TGTGCCAGCAACACCGGGACTAGCGGGAGGGAGCAGTACTTC.

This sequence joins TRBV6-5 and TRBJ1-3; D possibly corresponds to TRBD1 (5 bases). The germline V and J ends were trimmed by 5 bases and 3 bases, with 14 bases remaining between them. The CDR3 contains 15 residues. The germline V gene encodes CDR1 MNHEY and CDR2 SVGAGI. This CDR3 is CASSRSGLDGNTIYF. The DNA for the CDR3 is TGTGCCAGCAGTCGGTCAGGGTTGGATGGAAACACCATATATTTT.

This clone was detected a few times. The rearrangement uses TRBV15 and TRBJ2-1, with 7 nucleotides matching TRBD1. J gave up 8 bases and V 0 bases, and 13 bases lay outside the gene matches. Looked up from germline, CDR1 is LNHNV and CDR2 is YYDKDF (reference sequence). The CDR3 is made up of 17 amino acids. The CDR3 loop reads CATSRELGGERFYEQFF. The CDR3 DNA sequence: TGTGCCACCAGCAGAGAGTTAGGGGGCGAAAGATTCTATGAGCAGTTCTTC.

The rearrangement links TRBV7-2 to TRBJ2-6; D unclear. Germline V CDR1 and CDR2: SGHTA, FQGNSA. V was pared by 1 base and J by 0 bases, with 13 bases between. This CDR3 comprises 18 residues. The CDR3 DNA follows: TGTGCCAGCAGCTTAGTTGCGGTAGGGTTCTCTGGGGCCAACGTCCTGACTTTC. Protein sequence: CASSLVAVGFSGANVLTF.

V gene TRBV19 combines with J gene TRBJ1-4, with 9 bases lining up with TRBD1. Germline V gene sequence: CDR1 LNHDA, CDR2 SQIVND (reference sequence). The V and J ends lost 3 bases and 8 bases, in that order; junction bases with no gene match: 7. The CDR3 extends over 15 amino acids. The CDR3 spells CASSIGGTGNEKLFF. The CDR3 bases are TGTGCCAGTAGTATCGGAGGGACAGGGAACGAAAAACTGTTTTTT.

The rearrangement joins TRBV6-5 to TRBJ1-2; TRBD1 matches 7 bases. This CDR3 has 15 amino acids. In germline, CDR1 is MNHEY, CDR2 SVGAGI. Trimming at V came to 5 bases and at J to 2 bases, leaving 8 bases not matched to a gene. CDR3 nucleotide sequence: TGTGCCAGCAGTCCCACAGGGGTACCCAACTATGGCTACACCTTC. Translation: CASSPTGVPNYGYTF.

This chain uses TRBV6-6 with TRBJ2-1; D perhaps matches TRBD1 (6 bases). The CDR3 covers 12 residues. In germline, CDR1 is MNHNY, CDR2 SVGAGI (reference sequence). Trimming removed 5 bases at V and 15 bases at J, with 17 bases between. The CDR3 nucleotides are TGTGCCAGCAGTAACTACAGGGATGTTGGGTTCTTC. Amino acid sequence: CASSNYRDVGFF.

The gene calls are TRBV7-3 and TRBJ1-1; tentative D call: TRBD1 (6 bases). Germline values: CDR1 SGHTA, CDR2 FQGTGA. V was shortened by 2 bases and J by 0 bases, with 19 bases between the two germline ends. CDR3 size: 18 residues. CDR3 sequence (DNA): TGTGCCAGCAGCTTAGCGAAGGGGGGCCGTACGATGAACACTGAAGCTTTCTTT. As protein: CASSLAKGGRTMNTEAFF.